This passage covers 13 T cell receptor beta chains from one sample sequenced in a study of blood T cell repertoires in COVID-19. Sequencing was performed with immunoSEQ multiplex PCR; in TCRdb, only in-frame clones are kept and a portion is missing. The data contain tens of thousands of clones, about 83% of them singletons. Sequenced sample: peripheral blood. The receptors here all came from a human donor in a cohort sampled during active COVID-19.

CDR3 sequence reads: CASSLDPQGRGYTF. CDR3 sequence (DNA): TGTGCCAGCAGCTTAGATCCGCAGGGCCGAGGCTACACCTTC. This chain connects TRBV11-3 to TRBJ1-2, with a weak D call TRBD1 (5 bases). Trimming shortened V by 0 bases and J by 8 bases, and 13 bases separated the two germline ends. The CDR3 extends over 14 amino acids. The germline V gene has CDR1 SGHNT and CDR2 YENEEA.

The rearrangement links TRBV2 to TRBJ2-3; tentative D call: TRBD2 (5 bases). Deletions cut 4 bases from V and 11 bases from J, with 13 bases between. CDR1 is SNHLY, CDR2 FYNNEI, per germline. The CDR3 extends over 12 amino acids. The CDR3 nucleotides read TGTGCCAGCAGTGTTACTAGTTGGGGGCAGTATTTT. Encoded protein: CASSVTSWGQYF.

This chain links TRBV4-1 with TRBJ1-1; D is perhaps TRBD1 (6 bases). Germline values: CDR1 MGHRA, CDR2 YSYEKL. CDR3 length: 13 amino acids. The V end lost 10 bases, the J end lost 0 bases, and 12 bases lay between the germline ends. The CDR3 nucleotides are TGCGCCACCCGACAGGAATTGAACACTGAAGCTTTCTTT. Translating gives CATRQELNTEAFF.

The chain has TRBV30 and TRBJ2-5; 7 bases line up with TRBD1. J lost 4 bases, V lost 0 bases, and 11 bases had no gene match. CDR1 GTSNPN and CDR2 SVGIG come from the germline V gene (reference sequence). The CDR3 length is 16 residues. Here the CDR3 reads CAWSVGRGSVGETQYF. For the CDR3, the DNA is TGTGCCTGGAGTGTGGGCAGGGGGAGCGTCGGAGAGACCCAGTACTTC.

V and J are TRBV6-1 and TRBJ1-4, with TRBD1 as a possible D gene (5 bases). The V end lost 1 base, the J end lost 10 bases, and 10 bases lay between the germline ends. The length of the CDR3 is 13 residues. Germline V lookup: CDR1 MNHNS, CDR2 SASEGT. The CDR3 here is CASSEVPGGKLFF. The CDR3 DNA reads TGTGCCAGCAGTGAAGTCCCGGGGGGAAAACTGTTTTTT.

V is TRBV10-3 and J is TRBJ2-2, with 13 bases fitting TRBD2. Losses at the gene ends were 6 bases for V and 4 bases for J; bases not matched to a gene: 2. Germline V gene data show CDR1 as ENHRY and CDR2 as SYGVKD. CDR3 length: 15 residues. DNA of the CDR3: TGTGCCATCAGGACTAGCGGGGGGCTCACCGGGGAGCTGTTTTTT. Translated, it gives CAIRTSGGLTGELFF.

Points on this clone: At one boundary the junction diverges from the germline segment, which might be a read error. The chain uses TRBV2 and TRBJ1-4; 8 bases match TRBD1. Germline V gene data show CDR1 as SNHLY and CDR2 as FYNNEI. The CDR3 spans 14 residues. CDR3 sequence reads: CASSKRTGFDALVF. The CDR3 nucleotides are TGTGCCAGCAGTAAGAGGACAGGGTTTGACGCCCTCGTTTTT.

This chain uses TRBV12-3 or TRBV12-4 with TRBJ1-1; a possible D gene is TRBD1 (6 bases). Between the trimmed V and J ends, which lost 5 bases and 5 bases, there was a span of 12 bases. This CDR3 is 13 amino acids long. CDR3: CASSTPRGTEAFF. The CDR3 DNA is TGTGCCAGCAGTACTCCCAGGGGAACTGAAGCTTTCTTT.

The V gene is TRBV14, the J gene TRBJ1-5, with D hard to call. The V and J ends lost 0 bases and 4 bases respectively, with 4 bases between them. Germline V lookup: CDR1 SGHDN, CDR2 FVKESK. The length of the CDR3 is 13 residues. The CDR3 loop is CASSQDRNQPQHF. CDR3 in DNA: TGTGCCAGCAGCCAAGACAGGAATCAGCCCCAGCATTTT.

The CDR3 DNA follows: TGCAGTGCTAGGGGCTACGAAGCTTTCTTT. It is translated as CSARGYEAFF. The V gene is TRBV20-1, the J gene TRBJ1-1; D remains unclear. The CDR3 consists of 10 residues. CDR1 is DFQATT and CDR2 is SNEGSKA in the germline V gene (reference sequence). Between the trimmed V and J ends, which lost 3 bases and 8 bases, there was a span of 7 bases.

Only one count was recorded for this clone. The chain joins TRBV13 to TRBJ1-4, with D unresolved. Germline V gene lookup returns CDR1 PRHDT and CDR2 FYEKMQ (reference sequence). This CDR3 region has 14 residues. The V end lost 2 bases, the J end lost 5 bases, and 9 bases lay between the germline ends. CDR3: CASSLKVANEKLFF. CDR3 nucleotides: TGTGCCAGCAGCTTAAAGGTAGCAAATGAAAAACTGTTTTTT.

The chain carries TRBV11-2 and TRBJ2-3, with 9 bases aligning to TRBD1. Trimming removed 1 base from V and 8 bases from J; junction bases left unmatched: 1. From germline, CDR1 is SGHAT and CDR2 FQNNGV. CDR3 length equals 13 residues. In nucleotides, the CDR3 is TGTGCCAGCAGCTTAGGACAGGGGGGTACGCAGTATTTT. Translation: CASSLGQGGTQYF.

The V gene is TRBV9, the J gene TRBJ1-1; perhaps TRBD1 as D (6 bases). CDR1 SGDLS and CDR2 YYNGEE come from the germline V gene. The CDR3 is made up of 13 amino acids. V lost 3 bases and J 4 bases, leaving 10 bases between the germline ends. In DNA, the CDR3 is TGTGCCAGCAGCGGGGGACAATTCACTGAAGCTTTCTTT. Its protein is CASSGGQFTEAFF. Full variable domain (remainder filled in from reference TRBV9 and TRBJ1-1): DSGVTQTPKHLITATGQRVTLRCSPRSGDLSVYWYQQSLDQGLQFLIQYYNGEERAKGNILERFSAQQFPDLHSELNLSSLELGDSALYFCASSGGQFTEAFFGQGTRLTVV.